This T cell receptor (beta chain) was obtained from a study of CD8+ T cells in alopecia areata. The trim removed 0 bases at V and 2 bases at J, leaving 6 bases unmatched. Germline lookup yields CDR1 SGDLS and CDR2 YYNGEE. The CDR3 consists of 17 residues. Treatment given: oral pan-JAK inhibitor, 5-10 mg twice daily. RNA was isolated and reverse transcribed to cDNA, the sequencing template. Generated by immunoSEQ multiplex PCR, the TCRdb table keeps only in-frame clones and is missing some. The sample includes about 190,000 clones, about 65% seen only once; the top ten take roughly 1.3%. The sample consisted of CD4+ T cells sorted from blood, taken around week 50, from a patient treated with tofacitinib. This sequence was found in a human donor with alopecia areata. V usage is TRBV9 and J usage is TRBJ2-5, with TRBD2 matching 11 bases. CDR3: CASSVDSSGGLQETQYF. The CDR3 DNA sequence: TGTGCCAGCAGCGTAGACTCTAGCGGGGGGCTTCAAGAGACCCAGTACTTC.